This T cell receptor beta chain is drawn from a study of blood T cell repertoires in COVID-19. Background on the study: Sites across the United States, Italy and Spain contributed samples from acute and convalescent COVID-19. The cDNA or gDNA used as material had been derived from T cells, B-cell-depleted T cells, or PBMCs.

The CDR3 extends over 15 amino acids. Per germline, CDR1 SGHAT and CDR2 FQDESV (reference sequence). Trimming pared 6 bases from V and 4 bases from J, leaving 19 bases between. In the study's own analysis: How many nucleated cells were present was estimated from reference gene primer amplification. Clones were sequenced by immunoSEQ multiplex PCR, and TCRdb holds only the in-frame ones, with some missing. The V and J calls and clone size were taken over from that table, and D and trimming were inferred from the DNA. The sample shows approximately 30,000 clones, around four fifths of them seen only once.

The TCR sequence derives from a man between 65 and 85 years old with acute or convalescent COVID-19. This chain uses TRBV11-1 with TRBJ2-7, with unresolved D. The sequenced sample consisted of peripheral blood. CDR3 DNA sequence: TGTGCCAGCAGACAAACACAGCTAACCGGTTACGAGCAGTACTTC. Amino acid sequence: CASRQTQLTGYEQYF.